Sequencing of this T cell receptor (beta chain) was carried out in a study of lymphopenia after photon versus proton radiotherapy (dated 2019 in TCRdb). For the wider study: The immunological effects of photon versus proton radiation therapy were compared in patients with gastrointestinal tumors who developed high-grade lymphopenia. A cohort of under 25 patients with gastrointestinal tumors who received either photon or proton therapy and subsequently developed lymphopenia was included. The study was designed to characterize how the impact on the immune system differs between the two radiation modalities. The research as a whole found: During treatment, patients who received photon therapy lost naive T cells and TCR diversity and gained effector/memory populations, whereas patients who received proton therapy remained relatively stable. Across the cohort, among patients who died, a greater drop in TCR diversity after the nadir was inversely correlated with overall survival time. The survival association was assessed only in patients who died, and the authors presented better survival with proton therapy as a possibility rather than a demonstrated result. After the lymphocyte count nadir, photon-treated repertoires showed oligoclonal expansion, especially of CD8+ Temra cells, which drove the drop in diversity.

On this clone itself: The specificity of this receptor is unknown. No base quality values were provided; no much bigger clone lies one nucleotide off.

The library was generated by the immunoSEQ multiplex PCR assay. T cell repertoires were profiled with deep sequencing of rearranged TCR beta loci together with multiparametric flow cytometry. The immuneACCESS repertoire file appears here via TCRdb, limited to in-frame rearrangements. These files lack a portion of the clones; in checked studies, under half of the deficit traces to unresolved V genes, and the cause of the others is not known. This sample gives about 65,000 clones in total; 87% of them show up just once. The top ten clonotypes cover 11% of the sample. From the germline V gene (reference sequence), CDR1 is SGHNT and CDR2 is YYREEE. The CDR3 starts with the cysteine, ends with the phenylalanine, and has 14 residues. The retained sequence is limited to the CDR3, 42 bases, with the frame set at the first base. Clipping removes 1 base from V and 8 bases from J, with 5 as the unmatched junction base count.

The sequence is built from TRBV5-4 and TRBJ2-1; 8 junctional bases match TRBD2. This clonotype was sampled from a man older than 75 with esophageal cancer. The sample was peripheral blood, taken from a patient treated with proton-based radiotherapy. For the CDR3, the sequence is CASSLRGGRDEQFF. The sequenced DNA: TGTGCCAGCAGCTTGCGGGGGGGGAGGGATGAGCAGTTCTTC. Outside the CDR3, residues come from the reference TRBV5-4 and TRBJ2-1 proteins, so the full variable domain is: ETGVTQSPTHLIKTRGQQVTLRCSSQSGHNTVSWYQQALGQGPQFIFQYYREEENGRGNFPPRFSGLQFPNYSSELNVNALELDDSALYLCASSLRGGRDEQFFGPGTRLTVL.